These T cell receptor beta chains were read from a single sample in a study of PD-1 blockade in classical Hodgkin lymphoma. The data were produced by immunoSEQ multiplex PCR, yet TCRdb's version contains in-frame clones alone and is incomplete. The table has roughly 92,000 clones, roughly 92% seen once. The sequencing here drew on peripheral blood mononuclear cells (PBMCs), taken at baseline. The receptors here all came from a human donor with classical Hodgkin lymphoma. CDR3s include the opening cysteine and the closing phenylalanine or tryptophan. The D gene is left open where the match is weak. Size tells how often a clone was seen (once, few, many) or the class of an expanded clone, and some rows leave it out.

CDR3 length: 15; V gene: TRBV19; clone size: NA; D gene: NA; J gene: TRBJ2-4; CDR3 protein: CASNKDRDGGNIQYF; CDR3 DNA: TGTGCCAGTAACAAAGACCGGGACGGTGGAAACATTCAGTACTTC
CDR3 length: 16; V gene: TRBV14; clone size: NA; D gene: TRBD2; J gene: TRBJ2-7; CDR3 protein: CASSQGAREGSYEQYF; CDR3 DNA: TGTGCCAGCAGCCAAGGGGCGCGGGAGGGATCCTACGAGCAGTACTTC
CDR3 length: 15; V gene: TRBV13; clone size: NA; D gene: TRBD2; J gene: TRBJ2-1; CDR3 protein: CASSSTSEFHNEQFF; CDR3 DNA: TGTGCCAGCAGCTCGACTAGCGAGTTCCACAATGAGCAGTTCTTC
CDR3 length: 14; V gene: TRBV30; clone size: NA; D gene: NA; J gene: TRBJ1-5; CDR3 protein: CAWSDQGSEQPQHF; CDR3 DNA: TGTGCCTGGAGTGACCAGGGGTCAGAACAGCCCCAGCATTTT
CDR3 length: 12; V gene: TRBV13; clone size: NA; D gene: NA; J gene: TRBJ2-4; CDR3 protein: CASSFEKNIQYF; CDR3 DNA: TGTGCCAGCAGCTTTGAGAAAAACATTCAGTACTTC
CDR3 length: 16; V gene: TRBV28; clone size: NA; D gene: TRBD2; J gene: TRBJ2-5; CDR3 protein: CASSLSRAGGEETQYF; CDR3 DNA: TGTGCCAGCAGTTTAAGTCGAGCGGGAGGAGAAGAGACCCAGTACTTC
CDR3 length: 16; V gene: TRBV10-2; clone size: NA; D gene: NA; J gene: TRBJ2-3; CDR3 protein: CASSEGLLVGTDTQYF; CDR3 DNA: TGCGCCAGCAGTGAGGGACTATTGGTTGGCACAGATACGCAGTATTTT
CDR3 length: 15; V gene: TRBV6-5; clone size: NA; D gene: TRBD1; J gene: TRBJ1-5; CDR3 protein: CASSGRQGVNQPQHF; CDR3 DNA: TGTGCCAGCAGTGGGAGACAGGGGGTTAATCAGCCCCAGCATTTT
CDR3 length: 17; V gene: TRBV18; clone size: NA; D gene: TRBD1; J gene: TRBJ1-5; CDR3 protein: CASSRGQGAFGNQPQHF; CDR3 DNA: TGTGCCAGCTCACGCGGACAGGGGGCGTTTGGCAATCAGCCCCAGCATTTT
CDR3 length: 15; V gene: TRBV5-1; clone size: NA; D gene: TRBD2; J gene: TRBJ2-5; CDR3 protein: CASSPQLAGEETQYF; CDR3 DNA: TGCGCCAGCAGCCCGCAACTAGCGGGAGAAGAGACCCAGTACTTC
CDR3 length: 19; V gene: TRBV15; clone size: NA; D gene: TRBD1; J gene: TRBJ2-5; CDR3 protein: CATSRDRIQGALKYETQYF; CDR3 DNA: TGTGCCACCAGCAGAGATAGGATACAGGGGGCCCTTAAGTACGAGACCCAGTACTTC
CDR3 length: 15; V gene: TRBV5-6; clone size: NA; D gene: NA; J gene: TRBJ2-6; CDR3 protein: CASSYGFSGANVLTF; CDR3 DNA: TGTGCCAGCAGCTATGGGTTCTCTGGGGCCAACGTCCTGACTTTC
CDR3 length: 14; V gene: TRBV11-2; clone size: NA; D gene: NA; J gene: TRBJ1-1; CDR3 protein: CASSLGTANTEAFF; CDR3 DNA: TGTGCCAGCAGCTTAGGGACAGCAAACACTGAAGCTTTCTTT
CDR3 length: 13; V gene: TRBV5-1; clone size: NA; D gene: TRBD2; J gene: TRBJ2-4; CDR3 protein: CASSSLAENIQYF; CDR3 DNA: TGCGCCAGCAGCTCTCTAGCGGAAAACATTCAGTACTTC
CDR3 length: 15; V gene: TRBV27; clone size: few; D gene: NA; J gene: TRBJ2-2; CDR3 protein: CASSPQGSSPGELFF; CDR3 DNA: TGTGCCAGCAGTCCACAGGGTTCTAGTCCCGGGGAGCTGTTTTTT
CDR3 length: 17; V gene: TRBV5-1; clone size: NA; D gene: TRBD1; J gene: TRBJ1-4; CDR3 protein: CASSLSPTGINNEKLFF; CDR3 DNA: TGCGCCAGCAGCTTGTCCCCGACAGGGATCAATAATGAAAAACTGTTTTTT
CDR3 length: 17; V gene: TRBV4-1; clone size: NA; D gene: TRBD2; J gene: TRBJ2-2; CDR3 protein: CASSQASGRANTGELFF; CDR3 DNA: TGCGCCAGCAGCCAAGCTAGCGGGAGGGCTAACACCGGGGAGCTGTTTTTT
CDR3 length: 13; V gene: TRBV6-4; clone size: NA; D gene: NA; J gene: TRBJ1-2; CDR3 protein: CASSAGGSYGYTF; CDR3 DNA: TGTGCCAGCAGCGCCGGGGGGAGCTATGGCTACACCTTC
CDR3 length: 14; V gene: TRBV4-2; clone size: NA; D gene: NA; J gene: TRBJ2-1; CDR3 protein: CASSQGETGSVEFF; CDR3 DNA: TGTGCCAGCAGCCAAGGGGAGACTGGGTCAGTGGAGTTCTTC
CDR3 length: 12; V gene: TRBV7-9; clone size: NA; D gene: NA; J gene: TRBJ1-2; CDR3 protein: CASTLGPGGYTF; CDR3 DNA: TGTGCCAGCACCTTAGGCCCGGGTGGCTACACCTTC
CDR3 length: 13; V gene: TRBV4-2; clone size: NA; D gene: NA; J gene: TRBJ2-7; CDR3 protein: CASSLGREAEQYF; CDR3 DNA: TGTGCCAGCAGCCTCGGCAGGGAAGCTGAGCAGTACTTC
CDR3 length: 14; V gene: TRBV6-1; clone size: NA; D gene: TRBD1; J gene: TRBJ1-4; CDR3 protein: CASSPGQGGEKLFF; CDR3 DNA: TGTGCCAGCAGCCCGGGACAGGGTGGTGAAAAACTGTTTTTT
CDR3 length: 14; V gene: TRBV30; clone size: NA; D gene: TRBD2; J gene: TRBJ2-3; CDR3 protein: CAWSGGRAGDTQYF; CDR3 DNA: TGTGCCTGGAGCGGCGGGAGGGCCGGAGATACGCAGTATTTT
CDR3 length: 14; V gene: TRBV27; clone size: NA; D gene: NA; J gene: TRBJ1-2; CDR3 protein: CASSVKGWNYGYTF; CDR3 DNA: TGTGCCAGCAGTGTCAAGGGCTGGAACTATGGCTACACCTTC
CDR3 length: 15; V gene: TRBV9; clone size: NA; D gene: TRBD1; J gene: TRBJ2-7; CDR3 protein: CASSVGGQGEYEQYF; CDR3 DNA: TGTGCCAGCAGCGTTGGGGGACAGGGGGAATACGAGCAGTACTTC
CDR3 length: 15; V gene: TRBV7-2; clone size: NA; D gene: NA; J gene: TRBJ1-4; CDR3 protein: CASSVLGTHNEKLFF; CDR3 DNA: TGTGCCAGCAGCGTCTTAGGTACCCATAATGAAAAACTGTTTTTT
CDR3 length: 16; V gene: TRBV5-1; clone size: NA; D gene: TRBD1; J gene: TRBJ2-7; CDR3 protein: CASSSPLLTGSYEQYF; CDR3 DNA: TGCGCCAGCAGCTCCCCCCTCCTGACAGGGTCCTACGAGCAGTACTTC
CDR3 length: 13; V gene: TRBV6-5; clone size: NA; D gene: NA; J gene: TRBJ2-2; CDR3 protein: CASSYSIGGELFF; CDR3 DNA: TGTGCCAGCAGTTACTCGATAGGCGGGGAGCTGTTTTTT
CDR3 length: 14; V gene: TRBV19; clone size: NA; D gene: TRBD1; J gene: TRBJ1-2; CDR3 protein: CASRPTGGVDGYTF; CDR3 DNA: TGTGCCAGTAGGCCGACAGGGGGCGTAGATGGCTACACCTTC
CDR3 length: 13; V gene: TRBV5-5; clone size: NA; D gene: NA; J gene: TRBJ2-5; CDR3 protein: CASKPGPQETQYF; CDR3 DNA: TGTGCCAGCAAACCGGGACCACAAGAGACCCAGTACTTC
CDR3 length: 15; V gene: TRBV19; clone size: NA; D gene: NA; J gene: TRBJ2-7; CDR3 protein: CASSIAPPPVYEQYF; CDR3 DNA: TGTGCCAGTAGTATTGCCCCCCCTCCTGTCTACGAGCAGTACTTC
CDR3 length: 16; V gene: TRBV28; clone size: NA; D gene: TRBD2; J gene: TRBJ2-1; CDR3 protein: CASSFPSGRAYNEQFF; CDR3 DNA: TGTGCCAGCAGTTTTCCTAGCGGGAGGGCCTACAATGAGCAGTTCTTC
CDR3 length: 13; V gene: TRBV27; clone size: NA; D gene: NA; J gene: TRBJ1-4; CDR3 protein: CASSFLTGEKLFF; CDR3 DNA: TGTGCCAGCAGTTTCCTGACAGGCGAAAAACTGTTTTTT
CDR3 length: 15; V gene: TRBV28; clone size: NA; D gene: TRBD1; J gene: TRBJ2-7; CDR3 protein: CASSFLETGPYEQYF; CDR3 DNA: TGTGCCAGCAGTTTTCTCGAGACAGGGCCCTACGAGCAGTACTTC
CDR3 length: 16; V gene: TRBV14; clone size: NA; D gene: TRBD2; J gene: TRBJ2-1; CDR3 protein: CASSQDPSGSYNEQFF; CDR3 DNA: TGTGCCAGCAGCCAAGACCCTAGCGGCTCCTACAATGAGCAGTTCTTC
CDR3 length: 12; V gene: TRBV6-1; clone size: NA; D gene: NA; J gene: TRBJ2-1; CDR3 protein: CASSEAELEQFF; CDR3 DNA: TGTGCCAGCAGTGAAGCGGAACTAGAGCAGTTCTTC
CDR3 length: 14; V gene: TRBV25-1; clone size: NA; D gene: TRBD1; J gene: TRBJ1-5; CDR3 protein: CASSWTGRNQPQHF; CDR3 DNA: TGTGCCAGCAGTTGGACAGGGCGCAATCAGCCCCAGCATTTT
CDR3 length: 15; V gene: TRBV7-9; clone size: NA; D gene: NA; J gene: TRBJ1-1; CDR3 protein: CASSLSYRLNTEAFF; CDR3 DNA: TGTGCCAGCAGCTTATCGTACAGGCTGAACACTGAAGCTTTCTTT
CDR3 length: 15; V gene: TRBV7-9; clone size: NA; D gene: TRBD1; J gene: TRBJ2-3; CDR3 protein: CASSLATGGPGTQYF; CDR3 DNA: TGTGCCAGCAGCTTAGCGACAGGGGGGCCAGGGACGCAGTATTTT
CDR3 length: 11; V gene: TRBV11-2; clone size: NA; D gene: NA; J gene: TRBJ2-4; CDR3 protein: CASSDSVIQYF; CDR3 DNA: TGTGCCAGCAGCGATTCCGTCATTCAGTACTTC
CDR3 length: 14; V gene: TRBV9; clone size: NA; D gene: TRBD1; J gene: TRBJ1-5; CDR3 protein: CASSGYGTGQPQHF; CDR3 DNA: TGTGCCAGCAGCGGATACGGGACAGGGCAGCCCCAGCATTTT
CDR3 length: 14; V gene: TRBV5-8; clone size: once; D gene: NA; J gene: TRBJ1-1; CDR3 protein: CASILEAGGTEAFF; CDR3 DNA: TGTGCCAGCATCCTGGAGGCGGGTGGCACTGAAGCTTTCTTT
CDR3 length: 15; V gene: TRBV5-4; clone size: few; D gene: NA; J gene: TRBJ1-3; CDR3 protein: CASSLELGRGNTIYF; CDR3 DNA: TGTGCCAGCAGCTTGGAGCTGGGAAGGGGAAACACCATATATTTT
CDR3 length: 14; V gene: TRBV5-1; clone size: NA; D gene: TRBD1; J gene: TRBJ1-5; CDR3 protein: CASSLEGAHQPQHF; CDR3 DNA: TGCGCCAGCAGCTTGGAGGGGGCACACCAGCCCCAGCATTTT
CDR3 length: 12; V gene: TRBV30; clone size: NA; D gene: NA; J gene: TRBJ1-3; CDR3 protein: CAWENPADTIYF; CDR3 DNA: TGTGCCTGGGAAAACCCGGCGGACACCATATATTTT
CDR3 length: 15; V gene: TRBV2; clone size: NA; D gene: NA; J gene: TRBJ2-2; CDR3 protein: CASSDSARGSGELFF; CDR3 DNA: TGTGCCAGCAGTGATTCGGCCAGGGGTTCCGGGGAGCTGTTTTTT
CDR3 length: 14; V gene: TRBV28; clone size: NA; D gene: NA; J gene: TRBJ1-2; CDR3 protein: CASSAPGAGYGYTF; CDR3 DNA: TGTGCCAGCAGCGCCCCGGGGGCCGGCTATGGCTACACCTTC
CDR3 length: 15; V gene: TRBV6-5; clone size: NA; D gene: TRBD1; J gene: TRBJ2-5; CDR3 protein: CASSYQTGSQETQYF; CDR3 DNA: TGTGCCAGCAGTTACCAGACAGGGTCACAAGAGACCCAGTACTTC
CDR3 length: 14; V gene: TRBV30; clone size: once; D gene: NA; J gene: TRBJ2-1; CDR3 protein: CAWSVYGIHNEQFF; CDR3 DNA: TGTGCCTGGAGTGTATACGGGATCCACAATGAGCAGTTCTTC
CDR3 length: 16; V gene: TRBV21-1; clone size: once; D gene: NA; J gene: TRBJ2-7; CDR3 protein: CASSKACRTVLHEQYF; CDR3 DNA: TGTGCCAGCAGCAAAGCGTGTAGGACAGTTTTGCACGAGCAGTACTTC
CDR3 length: 15; V gene: TRBV6-5; clone size: once; D gene: TRBD1; J gene: TRBJ1-1; CDR3 protein: CASRDLGQERRKAFF; CDR3 DNA: TGTGCCAGCAGGGACCTGGGACAGGAGCGAAGGAAAGCTTTCTTT
CDR3 length: 16; V gene: TRBV7-2; clone size: NA; D gene: NA; J gene: TRBJ2-5; CDR3 protein: CASSSRRAGLGETQYF; CDR3 DNA: TGTGCCAGCAGCTCCCGGCGGGCAGGGTTGGGGGAGACCCAGTACTTC
CDR3 length: 14; V gene: TRBV6-6; clone size: NA; D gene: NA; J gene: TRBJ1-3; CDR3 protein: CASRHRASGNTIYF; CDR3 DNA: TGTGCCAGCAGGCACAGGGCCTCTGGAAACACCATATATTTT
CDR3 length: 16; V gene: TRBV6-5; clone size: NA; D gene: TRBD1; J gene: TRBJ1-1; CDR3 protein: CASSYHGQVGNTEAFF; CDR3 DNA: TGTGCCAGCAGTTACCATGGACAGGTAGGGAACACTGAAGCTTTCTTT
CDR3 length: 13; V gene: TRBV15; clone size: NA; D gene: NA; J gene: TRBJ2-5; CDR3 protein: CATARDTRETQYF; CDR3 DNA: TGTGCCACCGCGCGGGACACCCGAGAGACCCAGTACTTC